Presented here are 12 T cell receptor beta chains from one specimen sequenced in a study of blood T cell repertoires in COVID-19. Data came from immunoSEQ multiplex PCR; TCRdb stores just in-frame clones and leaves some out. The data contain 150,000 to 200,000 clones, over 65% of them singletons. Sequences were obtained from peripheral blood. These receptors all come from a man in his 60s with acute or convalescent COVID-19.

The rearrangement joins TRBV10-3 to TRBJ1-2, with 7 bases that match TRBD1. The CDR3 runs to 14 residues. CDR1 and CDR2 from the germline V gene are ENHRY and SYGVKD. After removal of 4 bases from V and 4 bases from J, the junction contained 6 bases not matched to a gene. CDR3 sequence (DNA): TGTGCCATCAGTGCACGGACAGGACTCTATGGCTACACCTTC. Protein: CAISARTGLYGYTF.

This rearrangement joins TRBV9 to TRBJ1-6; 7 nucleotides line up with TRBD1. V was pared by 2 bases and J by 0 bases, with 2 bases of the junction left unmatched. In germline, CDR1 is SGDLS, CDR2 YYNGEE. The CDR3 is made up of 16 amino acids. CDR3: CASSVTGSSYNSPLHF. The CDR3 bases are TGTGCCAGCAGCGTGACAGGGAGCTCCTATAATTCACCCCTCCACTTT.

The genes are TRBV21-1 and TRBJ1-1; no check of the table's D call, TRBD1, against the DNA was made. TRBV21-1 is an annotated pseudogene. The CDR3 has 16 residues. This chain's CDR3 is CASSKSGRGHTTEAFF. The CDR3 DNA is TGTGCCAGCAGCAAATCAGGCAGGGGGCATACCACTGAAGCTTTCTTT.

This clone was detected once. The chain employs TRBV29-1 and TRBJ1-1, with D maybe TRBD1 (5 bases). Deletions cut 7 bases from V and 7 bases from J, with 10 bases between. The length of the CDR3 is 10 residues. CDR1 and CDR2 from the germline V gene are SQVTM and ANQGSEA. The DNA of the CDR3 is TGCAGCGCCCGGCAGGGTGAAGCTTTCTTT. Residues: CSARQGEAFF.

This clone was counted once. The chain joins TRBV11-2 to TRBJ1-1; D uncertain. CDR1 is SGHAT, CDR2 FQNNGV, per germline. Trimming stripped 4 bases from V and 3 bases from J, with 12 bases between. The CDR3 contains 14 residues. CDR3 DNA sequence: TGTGCCAGCAGCTCCCAGGAGGTGTACACTGAAGCTTTCTTT. This encodes CASSSQEVYTEAFF.

The V gene is TRBV7-8, the J gene TRBJ1-1, with D possibly TRBD1 on 6 matching bases. Trimming left V 8 bases short and J 4 bases short, with 14 bases between. The CDR3 runs to 13 residues. Germline V CDR1 and CDR2: SGHVS, FQNEAQ. The CDR3 reads CASFGQSGTEAFF. In DNA, the CDR3 is TGTGCCAGCTTTGGACAGAGTGGCACTGAAGCTTTCTTT.

The CDR3 DNA reads TGTGCCAGCAGCCCCCGGACTAGCGGACAAGAGACCCAGTACTTC. Encoded protein: CASSPRTSGQETQYF. This chain joins TRBV9 and TRBJ2-5; 10 positions agree with TRBD2. V lost 4 bases, J lost 2 bases, and 5 bases stayed unmatched. CDR1 is SGDLS and CDR2 is YYNGEE in the germline V gene. This CDR3 contains 15 residues. Together with reference TRBV9 and TRBJ2-5, the CDR3 gives the full variable domain: DSGVTQTPKHLITATGQRVTLRCSPRSGDLSVYWYQQSLDQGLQFLIQYYNGEERAKGNILERFSAQQFPDLHSELNLSSLELGDSALYFCASSPRTSGQETQYFGPGTRLLVL.

This clone was detected a few times. The chain links TRBV7-9 to TRBJ1-2; the match to TRBD1 covers 10 bases. The CDR3 has 15 amino acids. The ends lost 4 bases at V and 6 bases at J; junction bases unmatched: 8. Germline CDR1 and CDR2: SEHNR and FQNEAQ (reference sequence). The CDR3 loop reads CASSYPDRGQNGYTF. The CDR3 DNA follows: TGTGCCAGCAGCTACCCCGACAGGGGGCAGAATGGCTACACCTTC.

The V and J genes are TRBV5-1 and TRBJ2-5; D possibly corresponds to TRBD2 (6 bases). The germline CDR1 and CDR2 sequences are SGHRS and YFSETQ. V was pared by 0 bases and J by 5 bases, with 14 bases between. The CDR3 is 15 amino acids. CDR3 DNA sequence: TGCGCCAGCAGCTTGGCGCCCGAGAGCGGGGAGACCCAGTACTTC. Amino acids: CASSLAPESGETQYF.

V is TRBV29-1 and J is TRBJ2-5; the D gene is possibly TRBD2 (6 bases). The CDR3 has 14 residues. Trimming removed 7 bases from V and 5 bases from J, with 20 bases in between. From germline, CDR1 is SQVTM and CDR2 ANQGSEA. The CDR3 bases are TGCAGCGCTGGCGGTGGGGGGATTGGGGAGACCCAGTACTTC. Translating gives CSAGGGGIGETQYF.

V is TRBV24-1 and J is TRBJ1-1, with D perhaps TRBD1 (5 bases). Germline loops: CDR1 KGHDR, CDR2 SFDVKD. The germline V and J ends were trimmed by 7 bases and 2 bases, with 10 bases remaining between them. The CDR3 has 13 amino acids. CDR3 in amino acids: CATRQGLNTEAFF. The DNA of the CDR3 is TGTGCCACCAGGCAGGGTTTAAACACTGAAGCTTTCTTT.

This chain links TRBV30 with TRBJ2-6, with D tentatively TRBD1 (6 bases). Trimming took off 3 bases at V and 0 bases at J, with 12 bases between the two ends. Per the germline V gene, CDR1 is GTSNPN and CDR2 is SVGIG (reference sequence). This CDR3 is 16 amino acids long. CDR3 amino acids: CAWSDGQLSGANVLTF. Here the CDR3 DNA reads TGTGCCTGGAGCGATGGACAGCTCTCTGGGGCCAACGTCCTGACTTTC.